This TCR beta chain was captured in a study of blood T cell repertoires in COVID-19. As processed by the authors: From reference gene primer amplification, estimates of nucleated cell counts were derived. Sequencing used immunoSEQ multiplex PCR; TCRdb keeps in-frame clones, though not all of them. D and trimming were read from the DNA, whereas the V and J calls and clone size are those reported in that table. The sample has about 160,000 clones; about nine tenths are singletons. CDR1 and CDR2 from the germline V gene are KGHSH and LQKENI. Trimming pared 6 bases from V and 5 bases from J, leaving 18 bases between. The CDR3 length is 15 residues.

This clonotype was sampled from a man in his fifties or sixties with active or convalescent COVID-19. Sequencing was done on a sample of peripheral blood. The chain has TRBV18 and TRBJ2-3; tentatively, D is TRBD2 (7 bases). CDR3 bases: TGTGCCAGCTCGCAAAACCCCGGGGGGCAAGATACGCAGTATTTT. Translation: CASSQNPGGQDTQYF.